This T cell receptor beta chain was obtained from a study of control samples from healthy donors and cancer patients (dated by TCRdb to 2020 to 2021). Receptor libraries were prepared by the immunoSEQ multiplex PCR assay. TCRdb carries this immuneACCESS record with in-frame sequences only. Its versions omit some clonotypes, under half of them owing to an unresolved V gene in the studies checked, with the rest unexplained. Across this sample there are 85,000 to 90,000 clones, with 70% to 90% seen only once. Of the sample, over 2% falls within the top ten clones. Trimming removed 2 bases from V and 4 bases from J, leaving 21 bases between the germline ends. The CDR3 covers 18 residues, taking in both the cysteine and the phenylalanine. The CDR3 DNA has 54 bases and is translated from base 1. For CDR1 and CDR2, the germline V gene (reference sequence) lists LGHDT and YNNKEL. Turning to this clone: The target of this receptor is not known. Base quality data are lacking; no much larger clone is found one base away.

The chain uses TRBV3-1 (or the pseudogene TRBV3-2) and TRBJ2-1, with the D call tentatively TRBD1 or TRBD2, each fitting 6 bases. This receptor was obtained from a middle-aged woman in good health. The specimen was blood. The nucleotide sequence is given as TGTGCCAGCAGCCAAAACCCGGGGGCGGGGACCTCTTACAATGAGCAGTTCTTC. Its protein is CASSQNPGAGTSYNEQFF.